This TCR beta chain was identified during a study of T cell repertoires in cytomegalovirus infection. Study at large: A matching HLA type, together with CMV infection, was signaled by public TCR beta signatures.

This clonotype was recorded many times. Its antigen is unidentified. V lost 5 bases and J lost 4; bases outside the gene matches: 6. The CDR3 is 14 residues long. MiXCR, applied by TCRdb to the reads, yields one record per CDR3 protein. The sample holds 250,000 to 350,000 distinct CDR3 sequences; more than 20% are singletons and the top ten take roughly 13%. Study conclusions and caveats: Identification of carriers of CMV plus the relevant HLA was achieved through cumulative public TCR beta family frequency. Dominant in the ex vivo response were TCR beta clonotypes restricted by HLA-C and specific for CMV.

The rearrangement joins TRBV12-3 or TRBV12-4 to TRBJ2-7; 9 nucleotides line up with TRBD1. Sequenced: PBMCs. This receptor was identified in a human donor in good health (CMV status not recorded). Some clones in this sample may be carry-over from other donors' samples. CDR3: CASSIQDRGYEQYF. The CDR3 nucleotides are TGTGCCAGCAGTATTCAGGACAGGGGATACGAGCAGTACTTC.